This TCR beta chain was captured in a study of cytomegalovirus exposure and HLA in healthy donors. Primers for the PCR totalled 60 Vbeta and 13 Jbeta. Original analysis: Approximately 80 million unique TCR beta chains, roughly 11 million of them shared, were counted by a later analysis. Sequenced by immunoSEQ multiplex PCR; TCRdb stores in-frame clones only, minus some. Clone size and V and J calls were adopted from that table, with D and trimming inferred from the DNA. This table has approximately 92,000 clones, just over 70% appearing once. General study results and limits: As immune exposure information, only CMV serostatus was available. HLA restriction was apparent for most CMV-associated TCR beta chains in a later analysis.

About this clone: No antigen is known for it.

Donors sampled were nominally healthy, though unrecorded immune exposures were likely. CDR1 and CDR2 (germline): SGHTA, FQGNSA. The CDR3 consists of 14 residues. The ends were cut back, 1 base at V and 3 bases at J, with 10 bases in the middle. The specimen sequenced was PBMCs. This sequence originates from a man aged 55 to 70 in good health and CMV-seronegative. The J gene is TRBJ2-7, the V gene TRBV7-2; D may be TRBD2 (6 bases). The CDR3 DNA reads TGTGCCAGCAGCTTAGGGAGGGGAGACTACGAGCAGTACTTC. As protein: CASSLGRGDYEQYF.